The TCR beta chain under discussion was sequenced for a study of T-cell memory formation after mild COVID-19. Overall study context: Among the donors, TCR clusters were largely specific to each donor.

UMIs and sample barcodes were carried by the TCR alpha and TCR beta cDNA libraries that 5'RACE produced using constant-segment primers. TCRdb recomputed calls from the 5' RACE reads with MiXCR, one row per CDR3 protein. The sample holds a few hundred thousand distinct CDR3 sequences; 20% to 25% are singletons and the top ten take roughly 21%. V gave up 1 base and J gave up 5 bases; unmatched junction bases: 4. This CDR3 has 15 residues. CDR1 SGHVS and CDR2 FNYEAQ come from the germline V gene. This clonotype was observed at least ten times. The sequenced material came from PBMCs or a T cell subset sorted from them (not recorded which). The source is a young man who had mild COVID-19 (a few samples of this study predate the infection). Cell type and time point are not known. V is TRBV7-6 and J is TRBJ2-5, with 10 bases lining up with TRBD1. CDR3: CASSLVDRGRETQYF. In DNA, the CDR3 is TGTGCCAGCAGCTTAGTCGACAGGGGGCGGGAGACCCAGTACTTC.